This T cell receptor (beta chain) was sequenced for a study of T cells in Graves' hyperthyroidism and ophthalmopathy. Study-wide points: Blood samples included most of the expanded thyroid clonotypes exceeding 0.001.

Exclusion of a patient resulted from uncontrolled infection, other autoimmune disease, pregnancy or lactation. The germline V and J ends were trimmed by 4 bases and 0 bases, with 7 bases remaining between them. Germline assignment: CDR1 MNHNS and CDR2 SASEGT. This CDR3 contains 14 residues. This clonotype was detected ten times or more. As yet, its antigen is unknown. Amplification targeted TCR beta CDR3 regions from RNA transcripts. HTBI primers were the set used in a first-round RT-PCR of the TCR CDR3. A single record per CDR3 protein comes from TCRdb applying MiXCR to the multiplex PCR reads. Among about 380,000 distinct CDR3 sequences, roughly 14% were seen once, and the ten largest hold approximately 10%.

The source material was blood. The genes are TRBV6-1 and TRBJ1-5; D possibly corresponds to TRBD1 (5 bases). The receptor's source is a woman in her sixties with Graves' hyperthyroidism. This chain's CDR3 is CASSGGYSNQPQHF. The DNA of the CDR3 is TGTGCCAGCAGTGGGGGGTATAGCAATCAGCCCCAGCATTTT.